This T cell receptor (beta chain) was captured by sequencing in a study of STAT5B mutations in CD4+ large granular lymphocyte leukemia (dated 2022 in TCRdb). Background on the whole study: Among healthy controls, the CDR3 'QG' motif was associated with a particular HLA allele. Flow cytometry performed on FACSCanto II or FACSVerse showed that the purified fractions had more than 95% purity among lymphocytes. The study compared the TCRbeta repertoires of patients with CD4+ T-cell large granular lymphocyte leukemia against the TCRbeta repertoires of healthy blood donors. Summary of the overall study and its limitations: Each patient's main leukemic clonotypes were private, but around 25% of these clonotypes showed up at low frequency in the non-leukemic repertoires of other patients. The data were not HLA-matched, and the higher clonality in CD4+ T-LGLL than in CD8+ T-LGLL could be due to the relatively small sample size. Enrichment of TRBV06-family usage was observed among the top patient clones (8/27) relative to healthy controls (2/35). CD4-sorted patient repertoires appeared more clonal than healthy CD4+ repertoires, and this difference persisted after removing the putative leukemic clones.

Healthy controls were fewer than 40 blood donors whose buffy coats came from the Finnish Red Cross blood service. All TCR-sequenced material derived from peripheral blood: patient blood samples and healthy donor buffy coats. Ficoll-Hypaque gradient centrifugation was used to isolate peripheral blood mononuclear cells. CD4+ cells were magnetically purified from the buffy coats of healthy controls. The Gentra Puregene Cell and Tissue kit was used for genomic DNA extraction, and quantification was performed on a Qubit 2.0 fluorometer. For this clone: What antigen it recognizes has not been identified. It has no much larger one-base neighbor in the sample; base qualities were not kept.

The immunoSEQ assay at survey resolution was used to sequence TCRbeta rearrangements from genomic DNA. The source study handled its data this way. A lowest detectable productive clonotype frequency of 2.59 x 10-5 was observed in the TCR sequencing data. Analyses included only productive TCRbeta rearrangements, meaning complete and in-frame sequences. The clonality of each sample was calculated as Simpson clonality in the immunoSEQ Analyzer version 3.0. Clones were binned by frequency as very rare, small, medium, large (1-20%) or hyperexpanded (>20%). OLGA 1.2.3 estimated generation probabilities, VDJtools produced V-gene circos plots, VDJdb was queried for specificities, and GLIPH identified CDR3 motifs. TCRdb took over this immuneACCESS table, retaining in-frame rearrangements with V and J assigned. Such tables are incomplete; in checked studies, under half of the missing clones stem from an unresolved V gene, and the remainder is unexplained. V and J calls and clone size are as listed in that table; D and trimming were resolved from the DNA. The sample records roughly 30,000 clones, approximately 80% of which are singletons. About 6% of the sample comes from the top ten.

From its cysteine to its phenylalanine, the CDR3 spans 18 amino acids. Left in the record is the CDR3 DNA by itself, 54 bases read in frame from the first base. Via the germline V gene, CDR1 is SNHLY and CDR2 FYNNEI. Germline trimming amounts to 8 bases on V and 4 bases on J, with 11 as the count of junction bases outside the gene matches. The sequence joins TRBV2 to TRBJ2-6; the junction holds 13 bases that match TRBD2. The sequence was collected from a human donor in good health. The sample was CD4+ T cells from blood buffy coats. The CDR3: CASATSGGAVLGANVLTF. The DNA sequence follows: TGTGCCAGCGCCACTAGCGGGGGGGCCGTACTCGGGGCCAACGTCCTGACTTTC.